Below are 10 T cell receptor beta chains sequenced from a single sample in a study of radiation and T cells in renal cell carcinoma. Time point denoted: blood 2 weeks post-SBRT. The treatment here: 15 Gy SBRT to primary tumor, nephrectomy 4 weeks later. The protocol was immunoSEQ multiplex PCR, while the TCRdb copy is restricted to in-frame clones and leaves out a portion. The table records about 120,000 clones, 80% to 90% of them present only once. The specimen was blood, collected from a patient whose treatment included radiotherapy and nephrectomy. These receptors came from a woman aged 55-75 years with renal cell carcinoma.

The rearrangement uses TRBV5-1 and TRBJ2-6; D is perhaps TRBD1 (5 bases). The CDR3 covers 15 residues. Germline CDR1 and CDR2: SGHRS and YFSETQ. The V end was cut by 0 bases, the J end by 4 bases, with 8 bases between. CDR3 region: CASSLGQSGANVLTF. The CDR3 DNA sequence: TGCGCCAGCAGCTTGGGACAGTCGGGGGCCAACGTCCTGACTTTC.

The rearrangement uses TRBV19 and TRBJ1-5; TRBD1 matches 11 bases. The CDR3 runs to 14 residues. CDR1 is LNHDA, CDR2 SQIVND, per germline (reference sequence). V was pared by 6 bases and J by 5 bases, with 3 bases of the junction left unmatched. In DNA form, the CDR3 reads TGTGCCAGTAGACGGGACAGGGGGTATCAGCCCCAGCATTTT. It specifies CASRRDRGYQPQHF.

This clone was detected only a few times. This rearrangement joins TRBV5-6 to TRBJ1-1; no reliable D call. CDR3 size: 14 residues. V lost 1 base and J lost 1, with 8 bases in between. Germline V lookup: CDR1 SGHDT, CDR2 YYEEEE. The CDR3 DNA follows: TGTGCCAGCAGCTTGACGAGGCCGAACACTGAAGCTTTCTTT. Translated, it gives CASSLTRPNTEAFF.

The chain is built from TRBV4-3 and TRBJ2-7; the D gene is possibly TRBD1 (5 bases). CDR1 and CDR2 from the germline V gene are LGHNA and YSLEER. V was shortened by 0 bases and J by 3 bases, with 12 bases between the two germline ends. The CDR3 consists of 15 residues. This CDR3 reads CASSQEPGPFYEQYF. In nucleotides, the CDR3 is TGCGCCAGCAGCCAAGAACCAGGGCCATTCTACGAGCAGTACTTC.

The chain carries TRBV6-1 and TRBJ1-5; D ambiguous. Germline-derived CDR1 and CDR2 are MNHNS and SASEGT. CDR3 size: 14 residues. With 4 bases removed from V and 4 bases from J, the gap between germline ends came to 11 bases. CDR3 coding DNA: TGTGCCAGCAGTGGTCAGTTGCGTAATCAGCCCCAGCATTTT. As protein: CASSGQLRNQPQHF.

The sample holds a few counts of this clone. The chain carries TRBV7-9 and TRBJ2-7, with D hard to call. Germline V gives CDR1 SEHNR, CDR2 FQNEAQ (reference sequence). The CDR3 runs to 13 residues. Trimming left V 6 bases short and J 1 base short, with 10 bases between. The chain's CDR3 is CASSRLDSYEQYF. The CDR3 DNA reads as TGTGCCAGCAGTAGACTGGATTCCTACGAGCAGTACTTC.

The CDR3 DNA is TGTGCCAGCAGTTCGGGCCAGAGACGGGGTTCACCCCTCCACTTT. Residues: CASSSGQRRGSPLHF. This sequence joins TRBV6-5 and TRBJ1-6; D gene uncertain. Trimming left V 4 bases short and J 9 bases short, with 16 bases between. CDR3 length: 15 amino acids. Germline V gene lookup returns CDR1 MNHEY and CDR2 SVGAGI.

The V call is TRBV6-1, the J call TRBJ2-7; D is ambiguous. Trimming cost V 8 bases and J 5 bases, with 10 bases left between them. In germline, CDR1 is MNHNS, CDR2 SASEGT. The CDR3 consists of 11 residues. As DNA, the CDR3 is TGTGCCAGCCGTCAGATCAACGAGCAGTACTTC. This encodes CASRQINEQYF.

The gene calls are TRBV4-1 and TRBJ2-2, with no clear D. V lost 5 bases and J 1 base, leaving 8 bases between the germline ends. CDR3 length: 14 amino acids. Germline V gene lookup returns CDR1 MGHRA and CDR2 YSYEKL. The CDR3 DNA sequence: TGCGCCAGCAGCTCTAGACAGAACACCGGGGAGCTGTTTTTT. Its translation is CASSSRQNTGELFF.

The chain carries TRBV6-6 and TRBJ2-6; tentative D call: TRBD2 (5 bases). Trimming cost V 2 bases and J 2 bases, with 10 bases left between them. Germline V gene sequence: CDR1 MNHNY, CDR2 SVGAGI (reference sequence). The CDR3 totals 16 residues. In nucleotides, the CDR3 is TGTGCCAGCAGTTACCCCAGAGGGACTGGGGCCAACGTCCTGACTTTC. This translates into CASSYPRGTGANVLTF.